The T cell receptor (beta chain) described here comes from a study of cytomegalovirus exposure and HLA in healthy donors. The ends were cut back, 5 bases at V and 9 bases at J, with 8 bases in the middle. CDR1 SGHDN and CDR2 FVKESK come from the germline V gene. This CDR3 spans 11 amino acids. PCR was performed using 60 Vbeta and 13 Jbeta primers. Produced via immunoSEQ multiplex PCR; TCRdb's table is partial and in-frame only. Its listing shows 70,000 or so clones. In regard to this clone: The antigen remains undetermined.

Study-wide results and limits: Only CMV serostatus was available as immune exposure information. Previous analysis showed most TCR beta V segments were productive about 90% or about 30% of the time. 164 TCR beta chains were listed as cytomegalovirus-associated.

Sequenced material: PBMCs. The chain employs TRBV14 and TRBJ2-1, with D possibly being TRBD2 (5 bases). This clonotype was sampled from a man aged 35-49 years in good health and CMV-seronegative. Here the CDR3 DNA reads TGTGCCAGCAGCGGGCGGGTTGAGCAGTTCTTC. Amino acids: CASSGRVEQFF.